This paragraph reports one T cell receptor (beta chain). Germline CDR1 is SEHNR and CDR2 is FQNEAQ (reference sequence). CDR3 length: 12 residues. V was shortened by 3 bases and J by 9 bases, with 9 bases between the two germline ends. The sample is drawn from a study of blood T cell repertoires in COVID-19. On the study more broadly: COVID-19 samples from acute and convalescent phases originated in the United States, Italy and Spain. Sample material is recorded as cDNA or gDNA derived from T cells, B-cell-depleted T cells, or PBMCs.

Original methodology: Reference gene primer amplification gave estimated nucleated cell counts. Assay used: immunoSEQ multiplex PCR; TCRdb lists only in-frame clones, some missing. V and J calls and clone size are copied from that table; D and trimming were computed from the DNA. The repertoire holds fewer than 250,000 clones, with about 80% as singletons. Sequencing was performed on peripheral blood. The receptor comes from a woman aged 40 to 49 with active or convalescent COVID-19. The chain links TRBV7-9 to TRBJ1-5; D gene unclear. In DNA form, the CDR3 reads TGTGCCAGCAGCTTTTGGGAGTCGCCCCAGCATTTT. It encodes CASSFWESPQHF.